One sample yielded the 6 T cell receptor beta chains listed below, sequenced in a study of blood T cell repertoires in COVID-19. Clones were sequenced by immunoSEQ multiplex PCR, and TCRdb holds only the in-frame ones, with some missing. This repertoire shows 120,000 to 150,000 clones, roughly 80% found once; its top ten account for around 3.1%. The sequenced sample was peripheral blood. The receptors come from a woman aged 40 to 49 with active or convalescent COVID-19.

The gene calls are TRBV10-3 and TRBJ1-2; TRBD1 aligns across 8 bases. This CDR3 comprises 13 residues. The trim removed 5 bases at V and 10 bases at J, leaving 9 bases unmatched. Germline loops: CDR1 ENHRY, CDR2 SYGVKD. Here the CDR3 reads CAISPGQVGYYTF. For the CDR3, the DNA is TGTGCCATCAGTCCGGGACAGGTGGGCTACTACACCTTC.

V and J are TRBV7-2 and TRBJ2-7, with TRBD1 identical over 11 bases. This CDR3 region has 15 residues. V lost 1 base to trimming and J lost 6 bases; unmatched junction nucleotides: 5. Germline CDR1 and CDR2: SGHTA and FQGNSA. The CDR3 here is CASSLGGTGGGEQYF. The CDR3 DNA reads as TGTGCCAGCAGCTTAGGCGGGACAGGGGGGGGCGAGCAGTACTTC.

V usage is TRBV9 and J usage is TRBJ2-7; 12 positions match TRBD2. Germline CDR1 SGDLS, CDR2 YYNGEE. This CDR3 has 15 amino acids. The V and J ends lost 2 bases and 6 bases, in that order; junction bases with no gene match: 6. Here the CDR3 DNA reads TGTGCCAGCAGCGTGGGACTAGCGGGTATGGGCGAGCAGTACTTC. Translation: CASSVGLAGMGEQYF. Based on the CDR3 plus reference TRBV9 and TRBJ2-7, the full variable domain is DSGVTQTPKHLITATGQRVTLRCSPRSGDLSVYWYQQSLDQGLQFLIQYYNGEERAKGNILERFSAQQFPDLHSELNLSSLELGDSALYFCASSVGLAGMGEQYFGPGTRLTVT.

This rearrangement joins TRBV12-5 to TRBJ2-7; maybe TRBD2 (6 bases). With 4 bases removed from V and 7 bases from J, the gap between germline ends came to 14 bases. The germline V gene has CDR1 LGHNT and CDR2 FRNRAP. The CDR3 is 13 amino acids. In DNA form, the CDR3 reads TGTGCTAGTGGTTGGGACTCCGGTTTAGAGCAGTACTTC. Residues: CASGWDSGLEQYF.

This clone appeared once. The chain joins TRBV6-5 to TRBJ1-1; D not certain. Germline CDR1 MNHEY, CDR2 SVGAGI. The CDR3 totals 16 residues. V gave up 0 bases and J gave up 1 base, with 12 bases separating them. CDR3 region: CASSYSRVRENTEAFF. As DNA, the CDR3 is TGTGCCAGCAGTTACTCCCGGGTTCGGGAGAACACTGAAGCTTTCTTT.

This clone was seen only once. The rearrangement links TRBV6-2 or TRBV6-3 to TRBJ1-2; unclear D gene. Germline V gene lookup returns CDR1 MNHEY and CDR2 SVGEGT. Trimming stripped 0 bases from V and 2 bases from J, with 10 bases between. This CDR3 region has 15 residues. This CDR3 reads CASSYSKRSNYGYTF. The CDR3 DNA sequence: TGTGCCAGCAGTTACTCGAAGAGGTCAAACTATGGCTACACCTTC.